This T cell receptor beta chain was identified in a study of shared clonotypes between healthy human individuals. Clones were read by immunoSEQ multiplex PCR, and TCRdb kept only the in-frame ones, dropping some. The sample has roughly 2,500,000 clones; over 85% are singletons. V shed 6 bases and J 2 bases; nucleotides not matched to a gene: 6. CDR3 size: 15 residues. Germline CDR1 ENHRY, CDR2 SYGVKD. A CD45RA-negative memory subset and a CD45RA+ naive subset were separated from the CD4+ cells. Points from the study as a whole: For naive CD4 cells, roughly 5% of clonotypes were shared across a handful of donors. Compared with clonotypes that all four donors shared, non-shared clonotypes had lower generation probabilities. Compared with memory subsets, naive subsets generally had larger estimated richness.

On this clone itself: Its antigen is as yet unknown.

The clonotype originates from a man between 18 and 29 years old in good health. Some clones in this sample may be carry-over from other donors' samples. The rearrangement uses TRBV10-3 and TRBJ2-5; 10 bases agree with TRBD1. The sequenced material came from naive CD4+ T cells from PBMCs. The subset was: CD45RA+ positively selected. This CDR3 reads CAISPGQGPQETQYF. The CDR3 nucleotides read TGTGCCATCAGCCCGGGACAGGGGCCTCAAGAGACCCAGTACTTC.